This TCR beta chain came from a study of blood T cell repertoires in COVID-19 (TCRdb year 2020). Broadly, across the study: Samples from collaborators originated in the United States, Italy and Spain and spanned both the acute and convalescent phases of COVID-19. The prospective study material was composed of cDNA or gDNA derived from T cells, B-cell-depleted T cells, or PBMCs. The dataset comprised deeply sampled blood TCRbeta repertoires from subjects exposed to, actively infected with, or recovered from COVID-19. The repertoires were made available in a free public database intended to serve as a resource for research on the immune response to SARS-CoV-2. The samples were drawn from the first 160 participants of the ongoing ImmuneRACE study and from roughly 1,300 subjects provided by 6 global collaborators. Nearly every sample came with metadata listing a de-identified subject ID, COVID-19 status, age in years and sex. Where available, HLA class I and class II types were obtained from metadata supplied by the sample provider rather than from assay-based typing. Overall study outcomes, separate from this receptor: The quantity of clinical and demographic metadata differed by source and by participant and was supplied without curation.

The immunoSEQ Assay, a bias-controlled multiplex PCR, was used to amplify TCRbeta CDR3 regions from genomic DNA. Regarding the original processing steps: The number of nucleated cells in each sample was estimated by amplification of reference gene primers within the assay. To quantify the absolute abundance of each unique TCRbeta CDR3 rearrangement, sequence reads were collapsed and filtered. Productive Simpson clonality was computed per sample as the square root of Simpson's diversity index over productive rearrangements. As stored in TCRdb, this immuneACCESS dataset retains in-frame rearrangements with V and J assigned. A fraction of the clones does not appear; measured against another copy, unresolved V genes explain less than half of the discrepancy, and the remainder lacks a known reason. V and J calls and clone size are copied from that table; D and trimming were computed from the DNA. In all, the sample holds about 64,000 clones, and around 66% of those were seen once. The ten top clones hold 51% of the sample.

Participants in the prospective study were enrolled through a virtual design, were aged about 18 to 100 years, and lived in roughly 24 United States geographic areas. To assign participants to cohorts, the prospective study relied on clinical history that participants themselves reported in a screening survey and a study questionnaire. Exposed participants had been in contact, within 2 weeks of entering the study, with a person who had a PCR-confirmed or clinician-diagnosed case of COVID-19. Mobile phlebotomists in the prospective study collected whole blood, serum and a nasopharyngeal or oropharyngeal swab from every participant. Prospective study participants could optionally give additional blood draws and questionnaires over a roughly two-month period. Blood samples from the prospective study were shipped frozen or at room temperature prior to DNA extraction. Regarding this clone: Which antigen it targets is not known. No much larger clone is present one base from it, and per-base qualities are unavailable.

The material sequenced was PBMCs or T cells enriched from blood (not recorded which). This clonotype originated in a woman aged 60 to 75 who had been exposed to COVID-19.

This receptor carries the CDR3 CASSSHGAERNQPQHF. The DNA sequence is as follows: TGTGCCAGCAGCTCCCATGGGGCAGAAAGAAATCAGCCCCAGCATTTT. The V and J segments used are TRBV5-5 and TRBJ1-5; TRBD1 is a possible D gene, resting on 5 matching bases. The germline V gene (reference sequence) yields SGHKS for CDR1 and YYEKEE for CDR2. The CDR3 goes from the cysteine to the phenylalanine over 16 residues. Of the read, only the CDR3 DNA is kept; its 48 bases are in frame from base 1. V was cut back by 3 bases and J by 4 bases, leaving a gap of 17 bases between them.